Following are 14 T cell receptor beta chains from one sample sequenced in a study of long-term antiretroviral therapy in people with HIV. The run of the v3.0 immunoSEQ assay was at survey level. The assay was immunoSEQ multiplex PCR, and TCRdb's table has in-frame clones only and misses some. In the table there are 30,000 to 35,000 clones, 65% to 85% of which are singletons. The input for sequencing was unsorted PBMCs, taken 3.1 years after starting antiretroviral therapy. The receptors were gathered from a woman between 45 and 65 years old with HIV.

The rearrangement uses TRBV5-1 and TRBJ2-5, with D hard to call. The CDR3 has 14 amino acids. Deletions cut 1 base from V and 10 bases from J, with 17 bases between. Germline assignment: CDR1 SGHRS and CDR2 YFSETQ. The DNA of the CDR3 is TGCGCCAGCAGCTTGCTGCGACTTGGCTTAGACCAGTACTTC. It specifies CASSLLRLGLDQYF.

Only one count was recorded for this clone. Here the CDR3 DNA reads TGTGCCAGCAGCTTCGACAGGGGAAGGACTGAAGCTTTCTTT. The encoded protein is CASSFDRGRTEAFF. The chain carries TRBV5-8 and TRBJ1-1, with 8 bases matching TRBD1. V shed 2 bases and J 5 bases; nucleotides not matched to a gene: 5. Germline assignment: CDR1 SGHTS and CDR2 YDEGEE. The CDR3 length is 14 residues. The full variable domain, in which reference TRBV5-8 and TRBJ1-1 provide the parts outside the CDR3, is EAGVTQSPTHLIKTRGQQATLRCSPISGHTSVYWYQQALGLGLQFLLWYDEGEERNRGNFPPRFSGRQFPNYSSELNVNALELEDSALYLCASSFDRGRTEAFFGQGTRLTVV.

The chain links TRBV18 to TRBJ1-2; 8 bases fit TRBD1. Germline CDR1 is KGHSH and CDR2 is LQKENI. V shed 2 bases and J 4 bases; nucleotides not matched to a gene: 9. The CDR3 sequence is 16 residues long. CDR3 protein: CASSPLDRDLIYGYTF. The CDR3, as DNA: TGTGCCAGCTCACCATTGGACAGGGATCTTATCTATGGCTACACCTTC.

The CDR3 spells CASSDAGLTDTQYF. CDR3 sequence (DNA): TGTGCCAGCAGTGATGCAGGTTTGACAGATACGCAGTATTTT. The chain couples TRBV6-1 to TRBJ2-3; D unresolved. The CDR3 length is 14 residues. With 3 bases removed from V and 3 bases from J, the gap between germline ends came to 10 bases. Germline CDR1 reads MNHNS; CDR2 reads SASEGT.

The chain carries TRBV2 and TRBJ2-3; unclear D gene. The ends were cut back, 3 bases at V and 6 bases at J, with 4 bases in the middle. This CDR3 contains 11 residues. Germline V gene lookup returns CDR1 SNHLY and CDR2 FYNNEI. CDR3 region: CASSEYDTQYF. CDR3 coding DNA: TGTGCCAGCAGTGAGTACGATACGCAGTATTTT.

The CDR3 sequence is CASSPGTGYNNEQFF. CDR3 nucleotide sequence: TGTGCCAGCTCACCAGGGACAGGCTATAACAATGAGCAGTTCTTC. The chain combines TRBV18 with TRBJ2-1; 8 positions agree with TRBD1. Trimming at V came to 2 bases and at J to 5 bases, leaving 5 bases not matched to a gene. Germline values: CDR1 KGHSH, CDR2 LQKENI. The CDR3 runs 15 residues.

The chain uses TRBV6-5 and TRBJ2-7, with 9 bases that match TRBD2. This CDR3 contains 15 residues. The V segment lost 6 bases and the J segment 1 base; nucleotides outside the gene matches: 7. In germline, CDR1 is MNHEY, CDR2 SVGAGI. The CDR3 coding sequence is TGTGCCAGCAGCGTCCTAGCGGGGCTTTCCTACGAGCAGTACTTC. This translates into CASSVLAGLSYEQYF.

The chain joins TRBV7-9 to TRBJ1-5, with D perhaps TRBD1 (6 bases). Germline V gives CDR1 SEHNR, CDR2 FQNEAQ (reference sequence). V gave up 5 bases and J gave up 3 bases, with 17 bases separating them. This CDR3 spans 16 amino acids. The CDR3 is CASSLAGKGDNQPQHF. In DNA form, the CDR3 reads TGTGCCAGCAGCCTCGCCGGGAAGGGGGACAATCAGCCCCAGCATTTT.

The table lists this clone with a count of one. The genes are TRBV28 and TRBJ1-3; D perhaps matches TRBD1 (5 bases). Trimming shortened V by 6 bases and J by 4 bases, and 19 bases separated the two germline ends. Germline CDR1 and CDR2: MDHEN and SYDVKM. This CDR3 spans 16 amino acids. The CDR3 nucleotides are TGTGCCAGCAGACGAAGAGAAGACAGCCGCGGAAACACCATATATTTT. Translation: CASRRREDSRGNTIYF.

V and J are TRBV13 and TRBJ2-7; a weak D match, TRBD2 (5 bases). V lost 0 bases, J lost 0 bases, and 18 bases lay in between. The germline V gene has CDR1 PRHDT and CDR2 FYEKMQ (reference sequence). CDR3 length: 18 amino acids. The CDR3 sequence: CASSLGWVRADSSYEQYF. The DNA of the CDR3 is TGTGCCAGCAGCTTAGGCTGGGTTAGAGCGGATAGCTCCTACGAGCAGTACTTC.

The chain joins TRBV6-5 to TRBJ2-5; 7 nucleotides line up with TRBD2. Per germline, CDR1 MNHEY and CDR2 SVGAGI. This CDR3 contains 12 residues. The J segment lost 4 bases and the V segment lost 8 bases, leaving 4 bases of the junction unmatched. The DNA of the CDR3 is TGTGCCAGCCTGGGCGGGGGAGAGACCCAGTACTTC. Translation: CASLGGGETQYF.

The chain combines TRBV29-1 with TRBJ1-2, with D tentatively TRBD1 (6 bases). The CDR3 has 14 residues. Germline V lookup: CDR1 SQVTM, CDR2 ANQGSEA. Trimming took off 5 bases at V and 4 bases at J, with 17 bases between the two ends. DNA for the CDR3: TGCAGCGTTACACACGTGGGGGCGGGCTATGGCTACACCTTC. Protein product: CSVTHVGAGYGYTF. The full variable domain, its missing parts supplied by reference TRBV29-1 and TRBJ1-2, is SAVISQKPSRDICQRGTSLTIQCQVDSQVTMMFWYRQQPGQSLTLIATANQGSEATYESGFVIDKFPISRPNLTFSTLTVSNMSPEDSSIYLCSVTHVGAGYGYTFGSGTRLTVV.

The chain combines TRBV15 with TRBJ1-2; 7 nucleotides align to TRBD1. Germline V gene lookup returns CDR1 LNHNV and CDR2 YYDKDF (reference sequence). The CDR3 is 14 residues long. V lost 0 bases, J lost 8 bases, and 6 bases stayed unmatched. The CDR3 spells CATSRDRQGGGYTF. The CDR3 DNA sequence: TGTGCCACCAGCAGAGATCGACAGGGCGGCGGCTACACCTTC.

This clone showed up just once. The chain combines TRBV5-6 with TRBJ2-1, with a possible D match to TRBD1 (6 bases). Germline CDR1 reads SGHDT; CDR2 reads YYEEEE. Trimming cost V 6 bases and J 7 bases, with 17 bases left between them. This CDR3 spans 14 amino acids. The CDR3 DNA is TGTGCCAGCAACCAGGGGTCAGGACCTAATGAGCAGTTCTTC. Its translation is CASNQGSGPNEQFF.